The text below deals with one T cell receptor (beta chain). Source study methods: Amplified reference gene primers provided the basis for estimating nucleated cell counts. The repertoire was sequenced with immunoSEQ multiplex PCR; TCRdb's copy has only in-frame clones and lacks some. V, J and clone size are taken as reported in that table, and D and trimming were inferred from the DNA itself. The data contain some 66,000 clones, 85% to 90% of them seen just once; the ten biggest clones take up around 1.2%. The data were taken from a study of blood T cell repertoires in COVID-19. Study overall: Sites in the United States, Italy and Spain provided acute and convalescent COVID-19 samples. T cells, B-cell-depleted T cells, or PBMCs provided the cDNA or gDNA that served as material.

V dropped 0 bases and J dropped 2 bases, with 7 bases sitting between them. Germline V gene lookup returns CDR1 MNHNY and CDR2 SVGAGI (reference sequence). The CDR3 is 15 amino acids. This sequence originates from a woman aged 55-69 years with acute or convalescent COVID-19. This chain joins TRBV6-6 and TRBJ1-4, with D tentatively TRBD1 (5 bases). Sequenced sample: peripheral blood. The CDR3 here is CASSYSRGTNEKLFF. The CDR3 bases are TGTGCCAGCAGTTACTCGCGGGGGACTAATGAAAAACTGTTTTTT.